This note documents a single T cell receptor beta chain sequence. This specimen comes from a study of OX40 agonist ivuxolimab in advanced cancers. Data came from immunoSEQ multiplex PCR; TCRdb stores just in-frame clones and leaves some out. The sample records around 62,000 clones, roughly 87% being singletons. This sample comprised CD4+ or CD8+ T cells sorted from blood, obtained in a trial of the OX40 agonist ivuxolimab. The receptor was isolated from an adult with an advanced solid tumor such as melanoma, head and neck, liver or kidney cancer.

CDR3 region: CASSLAERGTYHGYTF. The CDR3 DNA sequence: TGTGCCAGCAGCTTAGCGGAAAGGGGCACATATCATGGCTACACCTTC. The rearrangement links TRBV7-8 to TRBJ1-2; tentative D call: TRBD1 (5 bases). The length of the CDR3 is 16 residues. Germline V CDR1 and CDR2: SGHVS, FQNEAQ. With 0 bases removed from V and 6 bases from J, the gap between germline ends came to 17 bases.